This is a list of T cell receptor beta chains from one sample in a study of blood T cell repertoires in COVID-19. Sequenced by immunoSEQ multiplex PCR; TCRdb stores in-frame clones only, minus some. The sample has a few hundred thousand clones, roughly 81% seen once. The sample taken for sequencing was peripheral blood. The receptors were sampled from a man aged 50 to 59 who had recovered from COVID-19. Both conserved end residues are part of each CDR3. Clone size is shown for a subset of rows, as once, few, many or a class of expanded clone.

j_gene: TRBJ2-3; v_gene: TRBV7-9; abundance: .; CDR3aa: CASSLAVAMSTDTQYF
j_gene: TRBJ1-4; v_gene: TRBV2; abundance: few; CDR3aa: CASREGGCSTNEKLFF
j_gene: TRBJ1-4; v_gene: TRBV5-1; abundance: .; CDR3aa: CASSFGTGNIANEKLFF
j_gene: TRBJ1-2; v_gene: TRBV28; abundance: .; CDR3aa: CASSSTGPRSYTF
j_gene: TRBJ2-2; v_gene: TRBV5-5; abundance: .; CDR3aa: CASSPGQVDTGELFF
j_gene: TRBJ2-2; v_gene: TRBV18; abundance: .; CDR3aa: CASSEDRGTRSGELFF
j_gene: TRBJ2-1; v_gene: TRBV7-2; abundance: .; CDR3aa: CASSLVRLSSTSAHNEQFF
j_gene: TRBJ2-7; v_gene: TRBV18; abundance: .; CDR3aa: CASSPGTYYEQYF
j_gene: TRBJ2-1; v_gene: TRBV6-5; abundance: .; CDR3aa: CASRASAAEQFF
j_gene: TRBJ2-6; v_gene: TRBV19; abundance: .; CDR3aa: CASRGTGGANVLTF
j_gene: TRBJ2-4; v_gene: TRBV29-1; abundance: .; CDR3aa: CSVSNMVVGQNIQYF
j_gene: TRBJ2-1; v_gene: TRBV27; abundance: .; CDR3aa: CASSLGGLALQQFF
j_gene: TRBJ1-6; v_gene: TRBV7-6; abundance: few; CDR3aa: CASSPQGLNNSPLHF
j_gene: TRBJ1-3; v_gene: TRBV11-2; abundance: .; CDR3aa: CASIPDRVGGNTIYF
j_gene: TRBJ2-5; v_gene: TRBV11-2; abundance: .; CDR3aa: CASSPGLAGVGQYF
j_gene: TRBJ2-7; v_gene: TRBV7-9; abundance: .; CDR3aa: CASSLVGTSGSYEQYF
j_gene: TRBJ2-5; v_gene: TRBV5-1; abundance: .; CDR3aa: CATSGRTQETQYF
j_gene: TRBJ2-3; v_gene: TRBV2; abundance: .; CDR3aa: CASSVRRMRADTQYF
j_gene: TRBJ2-5; v_gene: TRBV7-9; abundance: .; CDR3aa: CASTTSGSRVETQYF
j_gene: TRBJ1-1; v_gene: TRBV11-2; abundance: few; CDR3aa: CASSLVRGMNTEAFF
j_gene: TRBJ1-2; v_gene: TRBV6-5; abundance: .; CDR3aa: CASSRTATYGYTF
j_gene: TRBJ1-2; v_gene: TRBV7-9; abundance: .; CDR3aa: CASSLLQANYGYTF
j_gene: TRBJ2-2; v_gene: TRBV5-4; abundance: .; CDR3aa: CASSKDSSDTGELFF
j_gene: TRBJ1-3; v_gene: TRBV5-1; abundance: .; CDR3aa: CASSLATQGDSGNTIYF
j_gene: TRBJ2-2; v_gene: TRBV7-6; abundance: once; CDR3aa: CASSLDLIGSTGELFF
j_gene: TRBJ1-1; v_gene: TRBV7-9; abundance: .; CDR3aa: CASSLGTGGMNTEAFF
j_gene: TRBJ2-3; v_gene: TRBV3-1/TRBV3-2; abundance: .; CDR3aa: CASSQVARGRARGDTQYF
j_gene: TRBJ2-7; v_gene: TRBV6-5; abundance: .; CDR3aa: CASSQNWAPGYEQYF
j_gene: TRBJ1-4; v_gene: TRBV2; abundance: .; CDR3aa: CASSGLGGSGEKLFF
j_gene: TRBJ2-7; v_gene: TRBV7-2; abundance: .; CDR3aa: CASTTGVGTVNYEQYF
j_gene: TRBJ2-1; v_gene: TRBV6-5; abundance: .; CDR3aa: CASSISGSTYNEQFF
j_gene: TRBJ2-7; v_gene: TRBV5-1; abundance: .; CDR3aa: CASSPLGGSFDEQYF
j_gene: TRBJ1-4; v_gene: TRBV7-2; abundance: .; CDR3aa: CASSLGQGAGKLFF
j_gene: TRBJ2-1; v_gene: TRBV9; abundance: few; CDR3aa: CASSVRPYSRDGIRNEQFF
j_gene: TRBJ2-7; v_gene: TRBV7-9; abundance: .; CDR3aa: CASSLAGGPLYEQYF
j_gene: TRBJ2-2; v_gene: TRBV19; abundance: .; CDR3aa: CASSTSRQGSRGELFF
j_gene: TRBJ2-5; v_gene: TRBV5-1; abundance: .; CDR3aa: CASSKKQGLETQYF
j_gene: TRBJ2-2; v_gene: TRBV5-4; abundance: once; CDR3aa: CASSLAGGNTGELFF
j_gene: TRBJ2-7; v_gene: TRBV18; abundance: .; CDR3aa: CASSPPYEGTTTYEQYF
j_gene: TRBJ2-6; v_gene: TRBV28; abundance: few; CDR3aa: CASRVLRDRGVLTF
j_gene: TRBJ2-7; v_gene: TRBV4-2; abundance: .; CDR3aa: CASSQDLSVTYEQYF
j_gene: TRBJ2-1; v_gene: TRBV28; abundance: .; CDR3aa: CASIQSGRARDEQFF
j_gene: TRBJ1-4; v_gene: TRBV12-3/TRBV12-4; abundance: .; CDR3aa: CASRTRQEKLFF
j_gene: TRBJ2-5; v_gene: TRBV28; abundance: once; CDR3aa: CASSLQGGETQYF
j_gene: TRBJ2-7; v_gene: TRBV11-2; abundance: .; CDR3aa: CASSPTLATFNSYEQYF
j_gene: TRBJ2-5; v_gene: TRBV15; abundance: .; CDR3aa: CATTGGVGIQETQYF
j_gene: TRBJ2-7; v_gene: TRBV15; abundance: .; CDR3aa: CATSPERETGNAKEQYF
j_gene: TRBJ2-7; v_gene: TRBV28; abundance: .; CDR3aa: CASRYPGTGRSYEQYF
j_gene: TRBJ1-1; v_gene: TRBV27; abundance: .; CDR3aa: CASSLVGTGARGTEAFF